This T cell receptor (beta chain) was documented in a study of shared clonotypes between healthy human individuals. Produced via immunoSEQ multiplex PCR; TCRdb's table is partial and in-frame only. The sample lists fewer than 850,000 clones; roughly 87% were seen once. Input material: memory CD8+ T cells from PBMCs. Described subset: CD45RO+ cells pooled with CCR7-negative TemRA cells. The TCR was taken from a man in his late teens or twenties in good health. Some clones in this sample may be carry-over from other donors' samples.

The CDR3 region has the DNA TGTGCCAGTAGTGGGACTTATAACCGGGACACGGCCTATGGCTACACCTTC. As protein: CASSGTYNRDTAYGYTF. V gene TRBV19 combines with J gene TRBJ1-2; the D gene is possibly TRBD1 (6 bases). The CDR3 consists of 17 residues. Trimming stripped 5 bases from V and 4 bases from J, with 23 bases between. Germline V gene data show CDR1 as LNHDA and CDR2 as SQIVND (reference sequence).